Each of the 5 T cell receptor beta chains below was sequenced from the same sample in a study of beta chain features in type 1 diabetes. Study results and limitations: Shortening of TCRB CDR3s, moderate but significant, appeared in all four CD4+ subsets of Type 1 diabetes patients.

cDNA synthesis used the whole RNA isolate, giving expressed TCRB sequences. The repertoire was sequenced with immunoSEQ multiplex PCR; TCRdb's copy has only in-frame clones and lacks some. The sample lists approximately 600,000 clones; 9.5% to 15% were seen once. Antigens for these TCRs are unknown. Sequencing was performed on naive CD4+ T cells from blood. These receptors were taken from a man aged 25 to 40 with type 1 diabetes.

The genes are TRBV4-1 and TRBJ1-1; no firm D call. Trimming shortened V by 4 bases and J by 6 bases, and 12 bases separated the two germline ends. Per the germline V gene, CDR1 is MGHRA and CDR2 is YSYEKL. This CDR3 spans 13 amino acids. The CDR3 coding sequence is TGCGCCAGCAGCCGCCCAGGCGAGGCTGAAGCTTTCTTT. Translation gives CASSRPGEAEAFF.

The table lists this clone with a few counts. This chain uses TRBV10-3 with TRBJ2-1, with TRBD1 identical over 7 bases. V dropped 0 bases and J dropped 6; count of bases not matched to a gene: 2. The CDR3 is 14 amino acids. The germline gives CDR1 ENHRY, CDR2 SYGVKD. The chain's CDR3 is CAISESTGANEQFF. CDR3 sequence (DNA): TGTGCCATCAGTGAGTCTACAGGGGCCAATGAGCAGTTCTTC.

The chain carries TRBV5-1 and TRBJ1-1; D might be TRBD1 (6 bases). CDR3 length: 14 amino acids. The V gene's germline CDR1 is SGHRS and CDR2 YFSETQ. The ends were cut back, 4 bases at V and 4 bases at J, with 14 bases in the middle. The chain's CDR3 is CASSGRGYATEAFF. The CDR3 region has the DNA TGCGCCAGCAGCGGCAGGGGTTATGCCACTGAAGCTTTCTTT.

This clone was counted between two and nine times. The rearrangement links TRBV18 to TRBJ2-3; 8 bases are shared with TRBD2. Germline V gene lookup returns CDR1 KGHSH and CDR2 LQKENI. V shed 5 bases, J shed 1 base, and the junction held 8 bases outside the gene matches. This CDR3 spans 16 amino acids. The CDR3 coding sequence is TGTGCCAGCTCATCATTCATTAGCGGGGGCACAGATACGCAGTATTTT. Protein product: CASSSFISGGTDTQYF.

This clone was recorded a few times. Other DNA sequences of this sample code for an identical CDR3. Here the CDR3 DNA reads TGTGCCAGTAGTATCATCAGGGGTAGCACAGATACGCAGTATTTT. Translated, it gives CASSIIRGSTDTQYF. V is TRBV19 and J is TRBJ2-3, with a possible D match to TRBD1 (6 bases). Trimming cost V 3 bases and J 0 bases, with 10 bases left between them. Germline CDR1 LNHDA, CDR2 SQIVND (reference sequence). The CDR3 runs 15 residues. The full variable domain, rest sourced from reference TRBV19 and TRBJ2-3, is DGGITQSPKYLFRKEGQNVTLSCEQNLNHDAMYWYRQDPGQGLRLIYYSQIVNDFQKGDIAEGYSVSREKKESFPLTVTSAQKNPTAFYLCASSIIRGSTDTQYFGPGTRLTVL.